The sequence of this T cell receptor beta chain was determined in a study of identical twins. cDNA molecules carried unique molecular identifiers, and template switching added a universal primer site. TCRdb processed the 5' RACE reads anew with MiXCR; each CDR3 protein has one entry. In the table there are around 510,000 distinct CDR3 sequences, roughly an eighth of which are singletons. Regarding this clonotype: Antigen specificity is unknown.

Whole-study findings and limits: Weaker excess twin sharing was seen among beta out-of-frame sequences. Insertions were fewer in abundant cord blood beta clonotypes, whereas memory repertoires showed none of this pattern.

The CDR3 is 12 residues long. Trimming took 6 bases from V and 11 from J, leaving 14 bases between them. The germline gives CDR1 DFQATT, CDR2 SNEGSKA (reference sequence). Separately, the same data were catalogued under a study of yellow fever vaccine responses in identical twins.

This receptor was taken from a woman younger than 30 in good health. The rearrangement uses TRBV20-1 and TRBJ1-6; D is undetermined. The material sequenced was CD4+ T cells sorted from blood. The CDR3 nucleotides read TGCAGTGCATCCTCCTCCGGGGCACCCCTCCACTTT. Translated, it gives CSASSSGAPLHF.